A single sample gave rise to the 4 T cell receptor beta chains below, sequenced in a study of post-analysis software for immune sequencing data. The study's findings and limits: A few TRBV segments occurring more often in patients than controls included TRBV5-6, TRBV5-1 and TRBV20-1.

Included in the TCR beta cDNA libraries were unique molecular identifiers. TCRdb re-derived calls from the PCR reads in MiXCR, one entry per CDR3 protein. The table lists hundreds of thousands of distinct CDR3 sequences, roughly 47% of them singletons. Their cognate antigens are unknown. Sequencing was carried out using blood. Source of these receptors: a girl aged 10 to 17 with multiple sclerosis.

This clonotype showed up just once. The rearrangement joins TRBV29-1 to TRBJ1-1; unclear D gene. Germline V gene data show CDR1 as SQVTM and CDR2 as ANQGSEA. This CDR3 contains 11 residues. V gave up 4 bases and J gave up 3 bases, with 6 bases separating them. CDR3 sequence reads: CSVVGYTEAFF. CDR3 bases: TGCAGCGTTGTGGGGTACACTGAAGCTTTCTTT.

V usage is TRBV20-1 and J usage is TRBJ2-1; the match to TRBD2 covers 7 bases. This CDR3 is built from 13 residues. Trimming took 2 bases from V and 2 from J; bases not matched to a gene: 0. Germline CDR1 DFQATT, CDR2 SNEGSKA (reference sequence). The CDR3 coding sequence is TGCAGTGCTAGAAGCGGGACCTACAATGAGCAGTTCTTC. Its translation: CSARSGTYNEQFF.

The CDR3 loop is CASSQDWARTKEPEAFF. In nucleotides, the CDR3 is TGCGCCAGCAGCCAAGATTGGGCTCGAACCAAGGAGCCTGAAGCTTTCTTT. V gene TRBV4-3 combines with J gene TRBJ1-1; D gene uncertain. Germline-derived CDR1 and CDR2 are LGHNA and YSLEER. Trimming pared 0 bases from V and 6 bases from J, leaving 20 bases between. This CDR3 has 17 amino acids.

The rearrangement uses TRBV4-1 and TRBJ2-2; D possibly uses TRBD1 or TRBD2 (6 bases each). The CDR3 extends over 16 amino acids. V dropped 4 bases and J dropped 4 bases, with 16 bases sitting between them. Per germline, CDR1 MGHRA and CDR2 YSYEKL. The CDR3 bases are TGCGCCAGCAGCCCTGTTGGGGGGCGAATCACCGGGGAGCTGTTTTTT. This encodes CASSPVGGRITGELFF.